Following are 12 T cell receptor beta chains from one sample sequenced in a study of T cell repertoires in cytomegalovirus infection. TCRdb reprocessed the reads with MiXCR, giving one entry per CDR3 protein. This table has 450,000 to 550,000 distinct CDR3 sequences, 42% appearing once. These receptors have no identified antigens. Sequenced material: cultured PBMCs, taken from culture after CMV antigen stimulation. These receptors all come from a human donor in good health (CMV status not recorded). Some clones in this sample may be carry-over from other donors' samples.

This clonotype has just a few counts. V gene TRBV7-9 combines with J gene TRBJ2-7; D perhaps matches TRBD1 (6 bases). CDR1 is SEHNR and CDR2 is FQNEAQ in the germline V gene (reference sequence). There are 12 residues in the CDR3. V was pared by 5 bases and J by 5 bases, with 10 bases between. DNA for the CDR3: TGTGCCAGCAGCCTAACAGGGCACGAGCAGTACTTC. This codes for CASSLTGHEQYF.

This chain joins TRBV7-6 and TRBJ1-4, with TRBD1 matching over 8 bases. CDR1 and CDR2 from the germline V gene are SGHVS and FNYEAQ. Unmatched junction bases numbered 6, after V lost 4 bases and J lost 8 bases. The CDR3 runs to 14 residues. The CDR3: CASSSYGTGEKLFF. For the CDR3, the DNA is TGTGCCAGCAGCTCCTACGGGACAGGCGAAAAACTGTTTTTT.

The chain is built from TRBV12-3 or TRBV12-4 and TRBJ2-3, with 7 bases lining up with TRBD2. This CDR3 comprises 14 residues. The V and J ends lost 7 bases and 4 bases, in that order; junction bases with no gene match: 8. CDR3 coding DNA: TGTGCCAGCACGCGCAGCGGGGTCCCAGATACGCAGTATTTT. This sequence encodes CASTRSGVPDTQYF.

The CDR3 DNA is TGTGCCATCAGCGACCGACAGGGTTACGAGCAGTACTTC. It encodes CAISDRQGYEQYF. The chain is built from TRBV10-3 and TRBJ2-7, with TRBD1 identical over 7 bases. Looked up from germline, CDR1 is ENHRY and CDR2 is SYGVKD. This CDR3 comprises 13 residues. Unmatched junction bases numbered 6, after V lost 6 bases and J lost 4 bases.

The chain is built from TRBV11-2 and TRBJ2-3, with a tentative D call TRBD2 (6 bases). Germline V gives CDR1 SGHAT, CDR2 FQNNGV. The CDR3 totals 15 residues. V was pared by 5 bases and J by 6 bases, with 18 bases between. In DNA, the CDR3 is TGTGCCAGCAGCCCCAACGGGGACTTTTTCGATACGCAGTATTTT. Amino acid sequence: CASSPNGDFFDTQYF. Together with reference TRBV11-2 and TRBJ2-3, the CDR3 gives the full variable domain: EAGVAQSPRYKIIEKRQSVAFWCNPISGHATLYWYQQILGQGPKLLIQFQNNGVVDDSQLPKDRFSAERLKGVDSTLKIQPAKLEDSAVYLCASSPNGDFFDTQYFGPGTRLTVL.

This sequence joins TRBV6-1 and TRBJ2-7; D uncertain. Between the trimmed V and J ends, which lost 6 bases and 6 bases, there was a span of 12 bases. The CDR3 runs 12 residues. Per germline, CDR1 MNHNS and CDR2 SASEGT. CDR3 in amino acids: CASSPVGLEQYF. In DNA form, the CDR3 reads TGTGCCAGCAGCCCCGTCGGGCTCGAGCAGTACTTC.

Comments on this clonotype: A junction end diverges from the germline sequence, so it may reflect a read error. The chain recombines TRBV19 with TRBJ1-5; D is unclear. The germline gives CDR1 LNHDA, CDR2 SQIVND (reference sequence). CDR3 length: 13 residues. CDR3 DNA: TGTGTCAGTAGCCAAGAGGGAGGAGTGGCCCAGCATTTT. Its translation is CVSSQEGGVAQHF.

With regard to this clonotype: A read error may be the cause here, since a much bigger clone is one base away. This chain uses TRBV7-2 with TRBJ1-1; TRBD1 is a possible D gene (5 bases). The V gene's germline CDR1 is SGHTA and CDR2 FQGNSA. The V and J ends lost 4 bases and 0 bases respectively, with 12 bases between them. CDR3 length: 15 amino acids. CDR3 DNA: TGTGCCAGCAGCTCAGGGATAGGAATGAACACTGAAGCTTTCTTT. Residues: CASSSGIGMNTEAFF.

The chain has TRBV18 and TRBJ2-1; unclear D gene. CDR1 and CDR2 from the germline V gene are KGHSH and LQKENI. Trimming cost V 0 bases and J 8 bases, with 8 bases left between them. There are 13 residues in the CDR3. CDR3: CASSPPGPYEQFF. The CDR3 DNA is TGTGCCAGCTCACCACCGGGCCCGTATGAGCAGTTCTTC.

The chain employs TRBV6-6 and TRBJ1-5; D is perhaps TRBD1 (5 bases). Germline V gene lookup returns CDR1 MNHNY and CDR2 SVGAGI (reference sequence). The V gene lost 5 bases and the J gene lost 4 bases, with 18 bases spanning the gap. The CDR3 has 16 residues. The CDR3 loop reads CASSPSPGDSNQPQHF. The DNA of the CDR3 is TGTGCCAGCAGTCCCAGTCCGGGGGATTCGAATCAGCCCCAGCATTTT.

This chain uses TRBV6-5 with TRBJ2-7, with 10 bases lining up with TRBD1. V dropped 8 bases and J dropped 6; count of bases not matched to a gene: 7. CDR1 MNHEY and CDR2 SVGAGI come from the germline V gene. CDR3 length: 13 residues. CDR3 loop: CASRDRGLGEQYF. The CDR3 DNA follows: TGTGCCAGCCGGGACAGGGGTTTAGGCGAGCAGTACTTC.

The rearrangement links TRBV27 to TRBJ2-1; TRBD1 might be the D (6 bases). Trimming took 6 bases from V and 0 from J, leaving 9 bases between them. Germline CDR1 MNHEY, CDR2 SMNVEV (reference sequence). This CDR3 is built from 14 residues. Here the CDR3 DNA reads TGTGCCAGCAGCGGACAGAACTCCTACAATGAGCAGTTCTTC. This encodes CASSGQNSYNEQFF.